The 9 T cell receptor beta chains below all came from one sample that was sequenced in a study of cytomegalovirus exposure and HLA in healthy donors. Researchers ran the PCR with 60 Vbeta and 13 Jbeta primers. TCRdb keeps only in-frame clones here, not all; method: immunoSEQ multiplex PCR. Of roughly 120,000 clones listed, 80% to 85% are singletons. The sample consisted of PBMCs. These receptors originate from a woman aged 25 to 39 in good health and CMV-seronegative.

CDR3 in amino acids: CSVASALRKETQYF. The CDR3 DNA reads TGCAGCGTTGCCAGCGCCTTGAGGAAAGAGACCCAGTACTTC. V gene TRBV29-1 combines with J gene TRBJ2-5; no firm D call. CDR3 length equals 14 residues. Trimming removed 4 bases from V and 3 bases from J, with 15 bases in between. Germline V gene lookup returns CDR1 SQVTM and CDR2 ANQGSEA. The whole variable domain, filled in from reference TRBV29-1 and TRBJ2-5, reads SAVISQKPSRDICQRGTSLTIQCQVDSQVTMMFWYRQQPGQSLTLIATANQGSEATYESGFVIDKFPISRPNLTFSTLTVSNMSPEDSSIYLCSVASALRKETQYFGPGTRLLVL.

The chain joins TRBV5-4 to TRBJ2-2, with TRBD2 matching 10 bases. Germline loops: CDR1 SGHNT, CDR2 YYREEE (reference sequence). The CDR3 extends over 16 amino acids. After removal of 0 bases from V and 1 base from J, the junction contained 0 bases not matched to a gene. The CDR3 loop is CASSLGLAGNTGELFF. CDR3 nucleotide sequence: TGTGCCAGCAGCTTGGGACTAGCGGGGAACACCGGGGAGCTGTTTTTT.

V is TRBV4-2 and J is TRBJ1-5; D perhaps matches TRBD1 (5 bases). The CDR3 consists of 17 residues. Trimming cost V 0 bases and J 2 bases, with 14 bases left between them. The germline V gene has CDR1 LGHNA and CDR2 YNFKEQ. This chain's CDR3 is CASSQEVGVIGNQPQHF. The CDR3 region has the DNA TGTGCCAGCAGCCAAGAGGTAGGGGTAATTGGCAATCAGCCCCAGCATTTT.

The genes are TRBV2 and TRBJ2-1; D is perhaps TRBD2 (6 bases). CDR1 and CDR2 from the germline V gene are SNHLY and FYNNEI. Trimming took off 2 bases at V and 4 bases at J, with 12 bases between the two ends. The length of the CDR3 is 15 residues. The CDR3 DNA sequence: TGTGCCAGCAGTGAAATAGGGGAGGCTTACAATGAGCAGTTCTTC. Encoded protein: CASSEIGEAYNEQFF.

The chain combines TRBV2 with TRBJ2-2; TRBD1 might be the D (5 bases). CDR1 SNHLY and CDR2 FYNNEI come from the germline V gene. This CDR3 region has 15 residues. Trimming pared 4 bases from V and 7 bases from J, leaving 16 bases between. CDR3 loop: CASSVTQGLGGELFF. As DNA, the CDR3 is TGTGCCAGCAGTGTTACCCAGGGCTTAGGCGGGGAGCTGTTTTTT. Filled out from reference TRBV2 and TRBJ2-2, the complete variable domain reads EPEVTQTPSHQVTQMGQEVILRCVPISNHLYFYWYRQILGQKVEFLVSFYNNEISEKSEIFDDQFSVERPDGSNFTLKIRSTKLEDSAMYFCASSVTQGLGGELFFGEGSRLTVL.

This rearrangement joins TRBV4-2 to TRBJ2-1; 8 bases agree with TRBD2. Trimming removed 6 bases from V and 5 bases from J; junction bases left unmatched: 12. The CDR3 extends over 16 amino acids. Germline V CDR1 and CDR2: LGHNA, YNFKEQ. The CDR3 region is CASSPRGAERDNEQFF. The CDR3 DNA reads as TGTGCCAGCAGTCCGCGGGGGGCCGAAAGGGACAATGAGCAGTTCTTC.

In its sample, this clone was seen a few times. The chain carries TRBV7-2 and TRBJ2-2; D remains unclear. The CDR3 sequence is 14 residues long. Germline V gene sequence: CDR1 SGHTA, CDR2 FQGNSA. V shed 2 bases and J shed 0 bases, with 4 bases lying between them. The CDR3 region is CASSLYTNTGELFF. The CDR3 region has the DNA TGTGCCAGCAGCTTATACACGAACACCGGGGAGCTGTTTTTT.

J is TRBJ2-3 and V is TRBV5-1, with 7 bases fitting TRBD1. From germline, CDR1 is SGHRS and CDR2 YFSETQ. V lost 0 bases, J lost 3 bases, and 1 base stayed unmatched. CDR3 length equals 14 residues. The CDR3 DNA reads TGCGCCAGCAGCTTGGCACAGGGGACAGATACGCAGTATTTT. The encoded protein is CASSLAQGTDTQYF. The whole variable domain, remainder taken from reference TRBV5-1 and TRBJ2-3, is KAGVTQTPRYLIKTRGQQVTLSCSPISGHRSVSWYQQTPGQGLQFLFEYFSETQRNKGNFPGRFSGRQFSNSRSEMNVSTLELGDSALYLCASSLAQGTDTQYFGPGTRLTVL.

Remarks on this clone: Other DNA variants within this sample encode the same CDR3. The chain carries TRBV19 and TRBJ1-1, with D unresolved. Germline CDR1 is LNHDA and CDR2 is SQIVND (reference sequence). Trimming cost V 2 bases and J 5 bases, with 3 bases left between them. The CDR3 spans 11 residues. The CDR3 here is CASSILTEAFF. The CDR3 DNA is TGTGCCAGTAGTATATTAACTGAAGCTTTCTTT. The full variable domain, its missing parts supplied by reference TRBV19 and TRBJ1-1, is DGGITQSPKYLFRKEGQNVTLSCEQNLNHDAMYWYRQDPGQGLRLIYYSQIVNDFQKGDIAEGYSVSREKKESFPLTVTSAQKNPTAFYLCASSILTEAFFGQGTRLTVV.